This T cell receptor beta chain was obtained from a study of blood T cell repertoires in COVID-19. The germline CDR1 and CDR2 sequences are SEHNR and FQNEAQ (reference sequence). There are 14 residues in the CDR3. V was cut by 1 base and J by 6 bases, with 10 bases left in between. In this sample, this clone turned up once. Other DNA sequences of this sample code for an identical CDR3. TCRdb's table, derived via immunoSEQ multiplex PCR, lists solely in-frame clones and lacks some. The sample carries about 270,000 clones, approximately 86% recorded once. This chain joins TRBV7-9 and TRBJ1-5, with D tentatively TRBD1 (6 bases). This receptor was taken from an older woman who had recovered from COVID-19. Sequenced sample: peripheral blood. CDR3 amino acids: CASSLGRGSQPQHF. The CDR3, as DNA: TGTGCCAGCAGCTTAGGCAGGGGTAGTCAGCCCCAGCATTTT.